The 30 T cell receptor beta chains presented below share a single source sample, sequenced in a study of siplizumab effects on memory and regulatory T cells. This table comes from immunoSEQ multiplex PCR, and its TCRdb copy is limited to in-frame clones, with some not included. Here the sample spans 70,000 to 95,000 clones, about nine tenths being singletons. The sample comprised CD4+ T cells sorted from blood. These receptors all come from a human donor in good health.

This chain connects TRBV12-5 to TRBJ2-6; 9 bases match TRBD1. V dropped 1 base and J dropped 2; count of bases not matched to a gene: 6. CDR3 length: 18 amino acids. The germline V gene encodes CDR1 LGHNT and CDR2 FRNRAP. The CDR3, as DNA: TGTGCTAGTGGTTTGGACGGGACAGGGACGACTGGGGCCAACGTCCTGACTTTC. Residues: CASGLDGTGTTGANVLTF.

The chain combines TRBV6-1 with TRBJ1-2; no reliable D call. V was pared by 7 bases and J by 0 bases, with 9 bases between. CDR3 size: 13 residues. From germline, CDR1 is MNHNS and CDR2 SASEGT. The CDR3 sequence: CASTLSPNYGYTF. CDR3 nucleotides: TGTGCCAGCACCCTCAGTCCTAACTATGGCTACACCTTC.

This rearrangement joins TRBV6-1 to TRBJ2-7; D might be TRBD1 (6 bases). Trimming left V 5 bases short and J 4 bases short, with 9 bases between. Germline V CDR1 and CDR2: MNHNS, SASEGT. The CDR3 covers 12 residues. DNA for the CDR3: TGTGCCAGCAGTTTCGGACAGTACGAGCAGTACTTC. Residues: CASSFGQYEQYF.

This rearrangement joins TRBV6-5 to TRBJ1-4; 8 bases line up with TRBD1. This CDR3 comprises 14 residues. Trimming at V came to 2 bases and at J to 8 bases, leaving 4 bases not matched to a gene. The germline V gene encodes CDR1 MNHEY and CDR2 SVGAGI. In DNA, the CDR3 is TGTGCCAGCAGTTACCTACAGGGGGGGGAAAAACTGTTTTTT. This translates into CASSYLQGGEKLFF.

The V and J genes are TRBV11-3 and TRBJ1-3; D is unresolved. CDR1 and CDR2 (germline): SGHNT, YENEEA. The CDR3 spans 12 residues. V was clipped by 5 bases and J by 3 bases, with 5 bases between them. The CDR3 sequence is CASSRFGNTIYF. The CDR3 nucleotides read TGTGCCAGCAGCCGCTTTGGAAACACCATATATTTT.

The chain couples TRBV30 to TRBJ1-2; D is uncertain. The CDR3 consists of 12 residues. Germline values: CDR1 GTSNPN, CDR2 SVGIG (reference sequence). V dropped 2 bases and J dropped 2 bases, with 6 bases sitting between them. This CDR3 reads CAWSSGNYGYTF. In DNA form, the CDR3 reads TGTGCCTGGAGTTCGGGGAACTATGGCTACACCTTC.

This clone appeared a few times. The chain employs TRBV4-1 and TRBJ1-5; no firm D call. CDR3 length equals 13 residues. Deletions cut 4 bases from V and 0 bases from J, with 4 bases between. Germline assignment: CDR1 MGHRA and CDR2 YSYEKL. CDR3 nucleotide sequence: TGCGCCAGCAGCCGGGATAGCAATCAGCCCCAGCATTTT. Encoded protein: CASSRDSNQPQHF.

The rearrangement uses TRBV29-1 and TRBJ2-5; the D gene is possibly TRBD2 (6 bases). Germline values: CDR1 SQVTM, CDR2 ANQGSEA. Trimming cost V 0 bases and J 4 bases, with 12 bases left between them. CDR3 length: 14 amino acids. The CDR3 region is CSVEEEGRRETQYF. CDR3 in DNA: TGCAGCGTTGAAGAGGAGGGGCGCCGAGAGACCCAGTACTTC.

A note on this clone: The identical CDR3 is also encoded by other nucleotide sequences in the sample. V gene TRBV29-1 combines with J gene TRBJ2-6, with D unresolved. Trimming removed 6 bases at V and 1 base at J, with 19 bases between. Germline V gene data show CDR1 as SQVTM and CDR2 as ANQGSEA. This CDR3 is built from 17 residues. The CDR3 nucleotides read TGCAGCGTCGTGGGTTATGCAGCTTTATCTGGGGCCAACGTCCTGACTTTC. Translation gives CSVVGYAALSGANVLTF.

The chain is built from TRBV5-1 and TRBJ2-3; TRBD2 agrees at 12 bases. This CDR3 region has 18 residues. V lost 5 bases and J lost 3; bases outside the gene matches: 13. Germline assignment: CDR1 SGHRS and CDR2 YFSETQ. The CDR3 is CASRYPSGRVSETDTQYF. CDR3 bases: TGCGCCAGCAGGTATCCTAGCGGGAGGGTTTCAGAAACAGATACGCAGTATTTT.

The gene calls are TRBV30 and TRBJ2-4; D call uncertain. V was trimmed by 1 base and J by 5 bases, leaving 6 bases between them. Germline CDR1 GTSNPN, CDR2 SVGIG (reference sequence). There are 12 residues in the CDR3. CDR3 loop: CAWSDTQNIQYF. In nucleotides, the CDR3 is TGTGCCTGGAGTGACACGCAAAACATTCAGTACTTC.

This chain joins TRBV18 and TRBJ2-2; D is perhaps TRBD2 (5 bases). Germline CDR1 is KGHSH and CDR2 is LQKENI. Trimming stripped 3 bases from V and 6 bases from J, with 23 bases between. The CDR3 is 18 amino acids. The DNA of the CDR3 is TGTGCCAGCTCACCTAATACCGGAACGACTATCAACTCCGGGGAGCTGTTTTTT. This encodes CASSPNTGTTINSGELFF.

In regard to this clone: Other DNA sequences from this sample encode an identical CDR3 as well. The V gene is TRBV18, the J gene TRBJ2-1, with 8 bases fitting TRBD2. Per the germline V gene, CDR1 is KGHSH and CDR2 is LQKENI. The V segment lost 0 bases and the J segment 7 bases; nucleotides outside the gene matches: 5. The CDR3 totals 15 residues. The CDR3 bases are TGTGCCAGCTCACCACCAAGCGGGAGTAGAAATGAGCAGTTCTTC. Translating gives CASSPPSGSRNEQFF. Full variable domain (missing parts from reference TRBV18 and TRBJ2-1): NAGVMQNPRHLVRRRGQEARLRCSPMKGHSHVYWYRQLPEEGLKFMVYLQKENIIDESGMPKERFSAEFPKEGPSILRIQQVVRGDSAAYFCASSPPSGSRNEQFFGPGTRLTVL.

V usage is TRBV28 and J usage is TRBJ2-1; D may be TRBD2 (6 bases). Germline V gene data show CDR1 as MDHEN and CDR2 as SYDVKM. This CDR3 has 14 residues. Trimming stripped 2 bases from V and 9 bases from J, with 14 bases between. CDR3 sequence reads: CASSLTGLSGEQFF. As DNA, the CDR3 is TGTGCCAGCAGTTTAACTGGACTAAGCGGTGAGCAGTTCTTC.

The rearrangement joins TRBV2 to TRBJ2-5, with 9 bases aligning to TRBD2. From germline, CDR1 is SNHLY and CDR2 FYNNEI. The CDR3 sequence is 15 residues long. Unmatched junction bases numbered 9, after V lost 6 bases and J lost 4 bases. DNA for the CDR3: TGTGCCAGCAGGGTCGCAGCGGGAGGACGAGAGACCCAGTACTTC. This gives the protein CASRVAAGGRETQYF. Full variable domain (missing parts from reference TRBV2 and TRBJ2-5): EPEVTQTPSHQVTQMGQEVILRCVPISNHLYFYWYRQILGQKVEFLVSFYNNEISEKSEIFDDQFSVERPDGSNFTLKIRSTKLEDSAMYFCASRVAAGGRETQYFGPGTRLLVL.

This chain joins TRBV7-8 and TRBJ2-7; 10 bases fit TRBD2. J lost 5 bases, V lost 0 bases, and 4 bases had no gene match. CDR3 length: 15 amino acids. Germline V lookup: CDR1 SGHVS, CDR2 FQNEAQ. The CDR3 loop reads CASSLALAGVNEQYF. The CDR3 nucleotides read TGTGCCAGCAGCTTAGCTCTAGCGGGAGTAAACGAGCAGTACTTC.

V usage is TRBV9 and J usage is TRBJ1-1; D is perhaps TRBD1 (5 bases). The CDR3 has 15 amino acids. Germline V gene data show CDR1 as SGDLS and CDR2 as YYNGEE. V was pared by 3 bases and J by 2 bases, with 14 bases between. CDR3 in amino acids: CASSARGDINTEAFF. The CDR3 DNA is TGTGCCAGCAGCGCCCGGGGGGATATCAACACTGAAGCTTTCTTT.

This clone occurred once. The rearrangement links TRBV14 to TRBJ2-7; 14 bases are shared with TRBD2. The J segment lost 1 base and the V segment lost 2 bases, leaving 7 bases of the junction unmatched. CDR1 is SGHDN and CDR2 is FVKESK in the germline V gene. The CDR3 is 18 amino acids. Here the CDR3 reads CASSQRGLAGAQSYEQYF. CDR3 nucleotide sequence: TGTGCCAGCAGCCAAAGGGGACTAGCGGGAGCCCAGTCCTACGAGCAGTACTTC.

This clone was observed a single time. This chain links TRBV6-6 with TRBJ1-2, with a possible D match to TRBD1 (6 bases). The CDR3 length is 16 residues. The germline V and J ends were trimmed by 2 bases and 0 bases, with 13 bases remaining between them. Germline loops: CDR1 MNHNY, CDR2 SVGAGI (reference sequence). The CDR3 loop is CASSYQGLGANYGYTF. CDR3 coding DNA: TGTGCCAGCAGTTACCAGGGGCTCGGGGCTAACTATGGCTACACCTTC.

A word on this clone: The same CDR3 can be traced to other DNA sequences in this sample. The chain joins TRBV6-1 to TRBJ2-7; D unresolved. This CDR3 is built from 11 residues. V was clipped by 3 bases and J by 3 bases, with 3 bases between them. Germline-derived CDR1 and CDR2 are MNHNS and SASEGT. CDR3 region: CASSELYEQYF. In nucleotides, the CDR3 is TGTGCCAGCAGTGAGCTCTACGAGCAGTACTTC.

A single count supports this clone. CDR3 nucleotide sequence: TGTGCCACAAGAGAGACAGGGAGGGACCAAGAGACCCAGTACTTC. It translates to CATRETGRDQETQYF. The genes are TRBV15 and TRBJ2-5; D is tentatively TRBD1 or TRBD2 (7 bases each). Trimming pared 9 bases from V and 0 bases from J, leaving 17 bases between. Germline CDR1 reads LNHNV; CDR2 reads YYDKDF (reference sequence). CDR3 length equals 15 residues.

This clone was observed once. The identical CDR3 is also encoded by other nucleotide sequences in the sample. The chain recombines TRBV28 with TRBJ1-2; D is ambiguous. Trimming cost V 2 bases and J 4 bases, with 5 bases left between them. The germline V gene encodes CDR1 MDHEN and CDR2 SYDVKM. This CDR3 has 12 residues. CDR3 DNA: TGTGCCAGCAGTTTACTGAGCTATGGCTACACCTTC. Amino acids: CASSLLSYGYTF.

The rearrangement uses TRBV6-6 and TRBJ2-7; D is unclear. V lost 6 bases and J lost 7, with 16 bases in between. Germline assignment: CDR1 MNHNY and CDR2 SVGAGI (reference sequence). CDR3 length: 13 residues. DNA for the CDR3: TGTGCCAGCAGATGGAGTGGGCCTGGAGAGCAGTACTTC. This translates into CASRWSGPGEQYF.

V and J are TRBV27 and TRBJ2-3; no clear D. The CDR3 extends over 13 amino acids. CDR1 and CDR2 (germline): MNHEY, SMNVEV (reference sequence). V lost 4 bases and J 3 bases, leaving 8 bases between the germline ends. The CDR3 reads CASSYSPTDTQYF. The CDR3 DNA is TGTGCCAGCAGTTATTCCCCGACAGATACGCAGTATTTT.

The rearrangement uses TRBV5-1 and TRBJ1-2, with a possible D match to TRBD1 (5 bases). Trimming removed 4 bases from V and 0 bases from J, with 13 bases in between. The CDR3 extends over 15 amino acids. The germline V gene has CDR1 SGHRS and CDR2 YFSETQ. The CDR3 bases are TGCGCCAGCAGCGCCACCTCGACAGCTAACTATGGCTACACCTTC. The encoded protein is CASSATSTANYGYTF.

The chain uses TRBV5-1 and TRBJ1-6; 7 nucleotides agree with TRBD1. Germline-derived CDR1 and CDR2 are SGHRS and YFSETQ. Losses at the gene ends were 2 bases for V and 6 bases for J; bases not matched to a gene: 2. The CDR3 extends over 14 amino acids. The CDR3 is CASSFDRVNSPLHF. The CDR3 DNA reads as TGCGCCAGCAGCTTTGACAGGGTTAATTCACCCCTCCACTTT. The full variable domain, in which reference TRBV5-1 and TRBJ1-6 provide the parts outside the CDR3, is KAGVTQTPRYLIKTRGQQVTLSCSPISGHRSVSWYQQTPGQGLQFLFEYFSETQRNKGNFPGRFSGRQFSNSRSEMNVSTLELGDSALYLCASSFDRVNSPLHFGNGTRLTVT.

This clone was seen once. The chain is built from TRBV13 and TRBJ2-3; D gene unclear. Germline V lookup: CDR1 PRHDT, CDR2 FYEKMQ (reference sequence). CDR3 size: 14 residues. Trimming left V 7 bases short and J 2 bases short, with 13 bases between. The CDR3 sequence is CASNRRHLTDTQYF. The CDR3 DNA follows: TGTGCCAGCAATCGCAGACACCTCACAGATACGCAGTATTTT.

The chain carries TRBV9 and TRBJ2-3; 14 nucleotides align to TRBD2. Germline V gene sequence: CDR1 SGDLS, CDR2 YYNGEE. V lost 3 bases to trimming and J lost 2 bases; unmatched junction nucleotides: 5. CDR3 length: 17 amino acids. The CDR3 sequence is CASSALTSGRATDTQYF. The CDR3 DNA follows: TGTGCCAGCAGCGCCTTGACTAGCGGGAGGGCCACAGATACGCAGTATTTT.

The rearrangement joins TRBV28 to TRBJ2-3; 8 bases match TRBD2. Looked up from germline, CDR1 is MDHEN and CDR2 is SYDVKM. The CDR3 loop spans 16 amino acids. V shed 0 bases, J shed 3 bases, and the junction held 5 bases outside the gene matches. The DNA for the CDR3 is TGTGCCAGCAGTTTATGGGGACTAGGGGGAACAGATACGCAGTATTTT. Its protein product is CASSLWGLGGTDTQYF.

The table lists this clone with a few counts. V and J are TRBV6-1 and TRBJ1-5; TRBD1 might be the D (5 bases). Germline CDR1 and CDR2: MNHNS and SASEGT. Deletions cut 6 bases from V and 0 bases from J, with 12 bases between. The CDR3 is made up of 15 amino acids. CDR3 region: CASRVTVDSNQPQHF. CDR3 nucleotide sequence: TGTGCCAGCAGGGTGACAGTCGATAGCAATCAGCCCCAGCATTTT.